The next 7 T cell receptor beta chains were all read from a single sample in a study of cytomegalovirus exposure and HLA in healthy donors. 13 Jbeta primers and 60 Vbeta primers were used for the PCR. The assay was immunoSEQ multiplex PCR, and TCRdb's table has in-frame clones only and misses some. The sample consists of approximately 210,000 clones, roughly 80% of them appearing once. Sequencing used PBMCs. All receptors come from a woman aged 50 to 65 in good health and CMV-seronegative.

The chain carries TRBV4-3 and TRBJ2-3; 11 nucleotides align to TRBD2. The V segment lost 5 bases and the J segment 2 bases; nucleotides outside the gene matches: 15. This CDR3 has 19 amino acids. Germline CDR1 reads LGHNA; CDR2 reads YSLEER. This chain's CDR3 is CASSSKVTSGGGYTDTQYF. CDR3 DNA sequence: TGCGCCAGCAGCTCGAAGGTCACTAGCGGGGGAGGTTACACAGATACGCAGTATTTT.

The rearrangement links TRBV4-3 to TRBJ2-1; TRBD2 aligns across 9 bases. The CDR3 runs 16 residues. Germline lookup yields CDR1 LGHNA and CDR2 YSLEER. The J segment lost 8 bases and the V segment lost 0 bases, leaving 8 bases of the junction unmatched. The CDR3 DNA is TGCGCCAGCAGCCAAGATTGGCGGGGGGGTTACGATGAGCAGTTCTTC. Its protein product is CASSQDWRGGYDEQFF.

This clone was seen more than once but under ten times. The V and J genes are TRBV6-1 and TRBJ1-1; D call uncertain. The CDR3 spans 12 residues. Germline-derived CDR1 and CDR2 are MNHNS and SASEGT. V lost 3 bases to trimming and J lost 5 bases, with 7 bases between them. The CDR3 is CASSDEETEAFF. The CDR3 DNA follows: TGTGCCAGCAGTGATGAGGAGACTGAAGCTTTCTTT.

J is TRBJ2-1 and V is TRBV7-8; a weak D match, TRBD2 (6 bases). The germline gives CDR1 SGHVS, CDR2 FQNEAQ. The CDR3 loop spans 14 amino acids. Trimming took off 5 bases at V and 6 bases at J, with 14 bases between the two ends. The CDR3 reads CASSGGTGGNEQFF. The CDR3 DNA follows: TGTGCCAGCAGCGGAGGGACCGGGGGCAATGAGCAGTTCTTC.

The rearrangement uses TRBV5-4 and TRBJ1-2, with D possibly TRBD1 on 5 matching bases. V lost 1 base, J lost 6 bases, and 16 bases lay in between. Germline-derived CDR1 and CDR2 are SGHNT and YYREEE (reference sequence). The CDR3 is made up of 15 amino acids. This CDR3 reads CASSLTGGVSNGYTF. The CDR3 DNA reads TGTGCCAGCAGCTTGACGGGGGGGGTCTCAAATGGCTACACCTTC.

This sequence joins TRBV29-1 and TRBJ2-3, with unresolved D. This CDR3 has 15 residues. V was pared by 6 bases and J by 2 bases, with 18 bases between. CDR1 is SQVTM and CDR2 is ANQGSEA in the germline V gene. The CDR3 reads CSVSPLGTTTDTQYF. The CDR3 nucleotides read TGCAGCGTGTCCCCCTTGGGTACTACCACAGATACGCAGTATTTT.

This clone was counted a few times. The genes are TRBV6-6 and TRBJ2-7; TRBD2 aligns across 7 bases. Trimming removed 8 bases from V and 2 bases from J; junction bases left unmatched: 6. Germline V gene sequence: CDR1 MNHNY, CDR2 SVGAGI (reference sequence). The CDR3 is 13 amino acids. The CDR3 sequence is CASWAGATYEQYF. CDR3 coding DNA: TGTGCCAGCTGGGCGGGAGCCACCTACGAGCAGTACTTC.